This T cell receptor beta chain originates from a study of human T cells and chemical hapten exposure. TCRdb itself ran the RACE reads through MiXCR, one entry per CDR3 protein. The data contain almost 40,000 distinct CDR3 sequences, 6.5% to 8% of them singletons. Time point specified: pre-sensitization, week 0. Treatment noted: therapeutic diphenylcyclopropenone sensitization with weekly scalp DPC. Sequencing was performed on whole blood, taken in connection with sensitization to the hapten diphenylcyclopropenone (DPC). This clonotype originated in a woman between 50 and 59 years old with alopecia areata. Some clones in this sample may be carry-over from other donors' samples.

CDR3 DNA sequence: TGTGCCAGCAGCTTAGTTCGGACAGGAAGCTCCTATAATTCACCCCTCCACTTT. It yields the protein CASSLVRTGSSYNSPLHF. The J gene is TRBJ1-6, the V gene TRBV11-2; TRBD1 aligns across 7 bases. The CDR3 is 18 amino acids. Germline assignment: CDR1 SGHAT and CDR2 FQNNGV. V lost 1 base, J lost 0 bases, and 6 bases stayed unmatched. The variable domain in full, completed from reference TRBV11-2 and TRBJ1-6, reads EAGVAQSPRYKIIEKRQSVAFWCNPISGHATLYWYQQILGQGPKLLIQFQNNGVVDDSQLPKDRFSAERLKGVDSTLKIQPAKLEDSAVYLCASSLVRTGSSYNSPLHFGNGTRLTVT.